Each of the 20 T cell receptor beta chains below was sequenced from the same sample in a study of cytomegalovirus exposure and HLA in healthy donors. The method was immunoSEQ multiplex PCR; TCRdb's version includes in-frame clones alone and lacks a portion of them. The sample lists roughly 70,000 clones, 94% occurring once. Material: PBMCs. These receptors were obtained from a man in his late teens or twenties in good health and CMV-seropositive.

V is TRBV2 and J is TRBJ2-7, with D possibly TRBD1 on 6 matching bases. This CDR3 has 12 amino acids. The V end was cut by 10 bases, the J end by 5 bases, with 15 bases between. Germline CDR1 SNHLY, CDR2 FYNNEI. In nucleotides, the CDR3 is TGTGCCACCAGGAAACAGGGTGACGAGCAGTACTTC. Its translation is CATRKQGDEQYF.

The chain links TRBV2 to TRBJ2-3; 12 positions match TRBD2. J lost 2 bases, V lost 4 bases, and 4 bases had no gene match. Looked up from germline, CDR1 is SNHLY and CDR2 is FYNNEI. This CDR3 is built from 16 residues. CDR3 in DNA: TGTGCCAGCAGTGCGGGACTAGCGGGCCTCACAGATACGCAGTATTTT. As protein: CASSAGLAGLTDTQYF.

V is TRBV27 and J is TRBJ2-7, with 14 bases that match TRBD2. Germline CDR1 and CDR2: MNHEY and SMNVEV (reference sequence). The CDR3 is made up of 15 amino acids. V lost 5 bases, J lost 4 bases, and 4 bases stayed unmatched. The CDR3 nucleotides are TGTGCCAGCAGTAGCGGGACTAGCGGGAGATACGAGCAGTACTTC. Its translation is CASSSGTSGRYEQYF.

The V gene is TRBV5-6, the J gene TRBJ2-1; no definite D call. Trimming pared 2 bases from V and 0 bases from J, leaving 6 bases between. The CDR3 sequence is 14 residues long. From germline, CDR1 is SGHDT and CDR2 YYEEEE. CDR3 DNA sequence: TGTGCCAGCAGCTTCGTAGCCTCCTACAATGAGCAGTTCTTC. Translating it yields CASSFVASYNEQFF.

The V and J genes are TRBV6-1 and TRBJ2-3; 10 positions agree with TRBD1. The V gene end was trimmed by 4 bases and the J gene end by 4 bases; junction bases not matched to a gene: 8. The V gene's germline CDR1 is MNHNS and CDR2 SASEGT. The CDR3 runs to 16 residues. The CDR3 DNA reads TGTGCCAGCAGTGCCCCCGGGACAGGGGACGCAGATACGCAGTATTTT. Amino acids: CASSAPGTGDADTQYF.

V and J are TRBV5-1 and TRBJ2-7; 8 bases fit TRBD1. V was pared by 2 bases and J by 1 base, with 2 bases of the junction left unmatched. This CDR3 region has 14 residues. Germline V gives CDR1 SGHRS, CDR2 YFSETQ. The CDR3 loop reads CASSLRQGSYEQYF. The CDR3 nucleotides are TGCGCCAGCAGCTTAAGACAGGGGTCCTACGAGCAGTACTTC. Full variable domain (outside the CDR3, taken from reference TRBV5-1 and TRBJ2-7): KAGVTQTPRYLIKTRGQQVTLSCSPISGHRSVSWYQQTPGQGLQFLFEYFSETQRNKGNFPGRFSGRQFSNSRSEMNVSTLELGDSALYLCASSLRQGSYEQYFGPGTRLTVT.

V and J are TRBV2 and TRBJ2-6; TRBD1 matches at 8 bases. This CDR3 comprises 19 residues. Germline values: CDR1 SNHLY, CDR2 FYNNEI. Trimming cost V 6 bases and J 0 bases; bases outside gene matches: 13. The CDR3 coding sequence is TGTGCCAGCAGCGCAAAGACAGGGGCAAGGAGCTCTGGGGCCAACGTCCTGACTTTC. Translated, it gives CASSAKTGARSSGANVLTF.

This chain connects TRBV5-1 to TRBJ2-1; the D gene is possibly TRBD2 (5 bases). From germline, CDR1 is SGHRS and CDR2 YFSETQ. This CDR3 spans 15 amino acids. With 0 bases removed from V and 5 bases from J, the gap between germline ends came to 12 bases. Written as DNA, the CDR3 is TGCGCCAGCAGCTTGGAGGCGGGTCGGCACAATGAGCAGTTCTTC. Its protein product is CASSLEAGRHNEQFF.

CDR3 nucleotides: TGTGCCAGCAGCCGCGGCGATCGACAGGAGGTCTATGGCTACACCTTC. This translates into CASSRGDRQEVYGYTF. V gene TRBV7-9 combines with J gene TRBJ1-2; tentatively, D is TRBD1 (6 bases). Germline CDR1 is SEHNR and CDR2 is FQNEAQ (reference sequence). V was clipped by 5 bases and J by 4 bases, with 20 bases between them. This CDR3 is 16 amino acids long.

This rearrangement joins TRBV2 to TRBJ1-4; 7 bases are shared with TRBD1. Per the germline V gene, CDR1 is SNHLY and CDR2 is FYNNEI. V was clipped by 6 bases and J by 0 bases; unmatched bases: 1. The CDR3 runs 14 residues. DNA for the CDR3: TGTGCCAGCAGGGACAGGACAACTAATGAAAAACTGTTTTTT. Translated, it gives CASRDRTTNEKLFF.

The chain links TRBV2 to TRBJ1-5; TRBD1 is a possible D gene (5 bases). The CDR3 totals 13 residues. Looked up from germline, CDR1 is SNHLY and CDR2 is FYNNEI. The germline V and J ends were trimmed by 6 bases and 4 bases, with 10 bases remaining between them. Here the CDR3 reads CASRSDSNQPQHF. Written as DNA, the CDR3 is TGTGCCAGCAGATCCGACAGTAATCAGCCCCAGCATTTT. Full variable domain (rest looked up from reference TRBV2 and TRBJ1-5): EPEVTQTPSHQVTQMGQEVILRCVPISNHLYFYWYRQILGQKVEFLVSFYNNEISEKSEIFDDQFSVERPDGSNFTLKIRSTKLEDSAMYFCASRSDSNQPQHFGDGTRLSIL.

This clone was detected once. The V call is TRBV6-5, the J call TRBJ2-2; 10 nucleotides align to TRBD1. Germline lookup yields CDR1 MNHEY and CDR2 SVGAGI. The junction had 4 bases not matched to a gene; V was cut back by 0 bases and J by 6 bases. The CDR3 has 16 amino acids. DNA of the CDR3: TGTGCCAGCAGTTACTCGACAGGGGGCTGGGCCGGGGAGCTGTTTTTT. Translation gives CASSYSTGGWAGELFF.

The genes are TRBV10-3 and TRBJ2-3, with a tentative D call TRBD2 (5 bases). Trimming took 10 bases from V and 5 from J, leaving 13 bases between them. This CDR3 comprises 12 residues. Germline lookup yields CDR1 ENHRY and CDR2 SYGVKD. The CDR3 loop is CATARGEDTQYF. CDR3 in DNA: TGTGCCACCGCCCGGGGAGAAGATACGCAGTATTTT.

The CDR3 DNA sequence: TGTGCCAGCAGTTTGGCGGGAGGTGAGCAGTACTTC. Protein product: CASSLAGGEQYF. The chain uses TRBV6-5 and TRBJ2-7; 8 nucleotides align to TRBD2. The CDR3 loop spans 12 amino acids. Germline V gives CDR1 MNHEY, CDR2 SVGAGI. Unmatched junction bases numbered 3, after V lost 4 bases and J lost 7 bases.

On this clone itself: Other DNA sequences in the same sample also yield this CDR3. The rearrangement joins TRBV30 to TRBJ2-7, with 9 bases fitting TRBD1. This CDR3 spans 12 amino acids. The germline gives CDR1 GTSNPN, CDR2 SVGIG (reference sequence). V lost 3 bases and J lost 5; bases outside the gene matches: 2. Here the CDR3 reads CAWSRDRDEQYF. CDR3 nucleotide sequence: TGTGCCTGGAGCCGGGACAGGGACGAGCAGTACTTC.

The V call is TRBV5-1, the J call TRBJ2-2, with a tentative D call TRBD1 (6 bases). Germline CDR1 SGHRS, CDR2 YFSETQ. The CDR3 has 15 amino acids. V lost 3 bases and J 7 bases, leaving 16 bases between the germline ends. The CDR3 region has the DNA TGCGCCAGCAGCTCGGTACTACAGGGCTACGGGGAGCTGTTTTTT. It is translated as CASSSVLQGYGELFF.

CDR3 nucleotides: TGTGCCAGCGGGGACAGGGGACACTATGGCTACACCTTC. Translated, it gives CASGDRGHYGYTF. This chain connects TRBV6-5 to TRBJ1-2, with 10 bases aligning to TRBD1. Germline CDR1 is MNHEY and CDR2 is SVGAGI. V shed 8 bases and J 3 bases; nucleotides not matched to a gene: 3. This CDR3 has 13 residues.

The chain recombines TRBV19 with TRBJ1-4, with D possibly matching TRBD1 (6 bases). Between the trimmed V and J ends, which lost 2 bases and 5 bases, there was a span of 12 bases. Germline V CDR1 and CDR2: LNHDA, SQIVND (reference sequence). The CDR3 loop spans 15 amino acids. The CDR3 DNA reads as TGTGCCAGTAGTATAAGGGGGGGAGCGAATGAAAAACTGTTTTTT. Its protein product is CASSIRGGANEKLFF.

This chain connects TRBV6-4 to TRBJ2-1, with 10 positions matching TRBD1. In germline, CDR1 is MRHNA, CDR2 SNTAGT. The length of the CDR3 is 15 residues. The trim removed 2 bases at V and 3 bases at J, leaving 1 base unmatched. This CDR3 reads CASSDGTGDYNEQFF. DNA for the CDR3: TGTGCCAGCAGTGACGGGACAGGGGACTACAATGAGCAGTTCTTC.

This clone has only one observation. The chain links TRBV5-4 to TRBJ2-3; D unclear. This CDR3 spans 15 amino acids. The V and J ends lost 2 bases and 2 bases respectively, with 12 bases between them. The germline V gene encodes CDR1 SGHNT and CDR2 YYREEE (reference sequence). This chain's CDR3 is CASSFPGSTTDTQYF. The CDR3 DNA reads as TGTGCCAGCAGCTTTCCGGGTAGTACCACAGATACGCAGTATTTT.